This T cell receptor (beta chain) was observed in a study of blood T cell repertoires in COVID-19. Across the study: Italy, Spain and the United States were the sources of the convalescent and acute COVID-19 samples. Nucleic acid was either cDNA or gDNA, and it came from T cells, B-cell-depleted T cells, or PBMCs.

In the original processing: Reference gene primer amplification gave estimated nucleated cell counts. Profiled with immunoSEQ multiplex PCR; TCRdb holds only in-frame clones, not every one. The V and J calls and clone size come from that table; D and trimming were worked out from the DNA. The sample records 300,000 to 400,000 clones, around 87% being singletons. During active infection, Seattle patients enrolled and were then monitored through disease. The CDR3 spans 16 residues. Per germline, CDR1 SGHDT and CDR2 YYEEEE. The trim removed 3 bases at V and 2 bases at J, leaving 5 bases unmatched. The rearrangement joins TRBV5-6 to TRBJ1-6; 7 bases are shared with TRBD1. Sequenced material: peripheral blood. The TCR was taken from a woman aged 60 to 75 with COVID-19, enrolled during active disease. CDR3 in DNA: TGTGCCAGCAGCTCCTCAGGGGGAACCTATAATTCACCCCTCCACTTT. Translated: CASSSSGGTYNSPLHF.